These 12 T cell receptor beta chains share one sample of origin, sequenced in a study of STAT5B mutations in CD4+ large granular lymphocyte leukemia. Sequenced by immunoSEQ multiplex PCR; TCRdb stores in-frame clones only, minus some. The sample has 30,000 to 40,000 clones; approximately 69% are singletons. What was sequenced was CD4+ T cells from blood buffy coats. These receptor sequences come from a human donor in good health.

This clone was recorded only once. The chain links TRBV7-2 to TRBJ2-3; no firm D call. Germline V gene sequence: CDR1 SGHTA, CDR2 FQGNSA. Trimming left V 5 bases short and J 7 bases short, with 16 bases between. This CDR3 spans 14 amino acids. The CDR3 DNA reads TGTGCCAGCAGCCCCCATTTAGAAGTTAATACGCAGTATTTT. This translates into CASSPHLEVNTQYF.

The chain employs TRBV30 and TRBJ1-6, with a tentative D call TRBD1 (5 bases). The CDR3 is 16 amino acids. V gave up 2 bases and J gave up 4 bases, with 15 bases separating them. Germline V gene lookup returns CDR1 GTSNPN and CDR2 SVGIG (reference sequence). The CDR3 region has the DNA TGTGCCTGGAGTCGGGGGAGGGAGCTATATAATTCACCCCTCCACTTT. It specifies CAWSRGRELYNSPLHF.

A single count supports this clone. This chain links TRBV10-3 with TRBJ2-7; perhaps TRBD1 as D (6 bases). The length of the CDR3 is 13 residues. V shed 6 bases and J shed 3 bases, with 12 bases lying between them. The V gene's germline CDR1 is ENHRY and CDR2 SYGVKD. CDR3 region: CAISSLDSYEQYF. CDR3 DNA sequence: TGTGCCATCAGCTCCCTGGACAGCTACGAGCAGTACTTC.

The rearrangement links TRBV4-3 to TRBJ2-2; tentative D call: TRBD1 (6 bases). This CDR3 is 14 amino acids long. The V gene lost 2 bases and the J gene lost 7 bases, with 11 bases spanning the gap. The V gene's germline CDR1 is LGHNA and CDR2 YSLEER. The chain's CDR3 is CASSQIRGSGELFF. DNA for the CDR3: TGCGCCAGCAGCCAAATCAGGGGTAGCGGGGAGCTGTTTTTT.

The rearrangement uses TRBV19 and TRBJ2-1, with 10 bases that match TRBD2. The V segment lost 8 bases and the J segment 7 bases; nucleotides outside the gene matches: 8. There are 14 residues in the CDR3. Germline V gene data show CDR1 as LNHDA and CDR2 as SQIVND (reference sequence). Written as DNA, the CDR3 is TGTGCCAGTGTAGCGGGGGGCGCACGGAATGAGCAGTTCTTC. Residues: CASVAGGARNEQFF.

The J gene is TRBJ2-2, the V gene TRBV6-5; D may be TRBD1 or TRBD2 (5 bases each). The V gene lost 10 bases and the J gene lost 1 base, with 13 bases spanning the gap. Germline CDR1 is MNHEY and CDR2 is SVGAGI. CDR3 size: 14 residues. CDR3 in amino acids: CANPTRGNTGELFF. The CDR3 DNA is TGTGCCAACCCGACGAGGGGGAACACCGGGGAGCTGTTTTTT.

This clone was found a few times. The chain uses TRBV6-5 and TRBJ2-3; D perhaps matches TRBD2 (5 bases). V was clipped by 2 bases and J by 0 bases, with 12 bases between them. Germline CDR1 and CDR2: MNHEY and SVGAGI. This CDR3 has 16 residues. The CDR3, as DNA: TGTGCCAGCAGTTACCTCGGGGTGCCGAGCACAGATACGCAGTATTTT. It yields the protein CASSYLGVPSTDTQYF.

The rearrangement links TRBV19 to TRBJ1-5; D is unresolved. The germline V gene has CDR1 LNHDA and CDR2 SQIVND (reference sequence). V was trimmed by 3 bases and J by 0 bases, leaving 12 bases between them. The CDR3 is 16 amino acids. The CDR3 DNA is TGTGCCAGTAGTATGGGTTACAGAAATAGCAATCAGCCCCAGCATTTT. It specifies CASSMGYRNSNQPQHF.

V is TRBV19 and J is TRBJ2-7, with D possibly being TRBD2 (6 bases). Per germline, CDR1 LNHDA and CDR2 SQIVND (reference sequence). This CDR3 is 14 amino acids long. V was clipped by 3 bases and J by 4 bases, with 13 bases between them. Here the CDR3 DNA reads TGTGCCAGTAGTATGGCGGGAATCGGGTACGAGCAGTACTTC. This gives the protein CASSMAGIGYEQYF.

This clone was seen only a few times. The chain has TRBV5-8 and TRBJ2-7, with 11 bases aligning to TRBD2. The germline V gene has CDR1 SGHTS and CDR2 YDEGEE. The CDR3 runs 14 residues. Germline trimming cut 3 bases from V and 9 bases from J; bases unmatched to any gene: 8. For the CDR3, the DNA is TGTGCCAGCAGCTCCGGACTAGCGGGCCTTGGGCAGTACTTC. This codes for CASSSGLAGLGQYF.

This clone was counted only a few times. The V and J genes are TRBV10-3 and TRBJ1-1, with 7 bases that match TRBD1. The CDR3 is made up of 13 amino acids. The J segment lost 5 bases and the V segment lost 10 bases, leaving 10 bases of the junction unmatched. Germline CDR1 and CDR2: ENHRY and SYGVKD. The CDR3 here is CATRDRPGTEAFF. CDR3 in DNA: TGTGCCACCCGGGACAGACCTGGAACTGAAGCTTTCTTT.

The chain has TRBV7-8 and TRBJ2-7, with D uncertain. The germline gives CDR1 SGHVS, CDR2 FQNEAQ. V gave up 5 bases and J gave up 6 bases, with 11 bases separating them. The CDR3 has 12 residues. For the CDR3, the DNA is TGTGCCAGCAGCCCCTCTTATGTCGAGCAGTACTTC. It codes for CASSPSYVEQYF.